This T cell receptor (beta chain) was identified in a study of naive and memory T cell subsets. Study findings and constraints: Tuberculin site TCR excess was interpreted as type IV hypersensitivity infiltration. Reportedly, tuberculin skin test sites gave far more TCRs than other biopsies.

As regards this clonotype: Its antigen is unknown.

Ligated cDNA underwent four rounds of PCR with nested alpha and beta constant region primers and SP2. Via MiXCR, TCRdb re-called the UMI-ligation and nested PCR reads, giving one row per CDR3 protein. The repertoire holds tens of thousands of distinct CDR3 sequences, about 11% seen once, with 3.5% to 5% in the top ten. The CDR3 spans 14 residues. V dropped 5 bases and J dropped 2 bases, with 12 bases sitting between them. Treatment of the sample: skin biopsy from PPD injection site in Mantoux-positive individual. The library had UMIs added by 3' ligation of an oligonucleotide to TCR cDNA. This receptor was identified in an adult in good health. This chain joins TRBV12-3 or TRBV12-4 and TRBJ1-2; no reliable D call. Source: skin, taken from a tuberculin skin test site. CDR3 bases: TGTGCCAGCAGTCACCAGGAAAGGAACTATGGCTACACCTTC. Its protein is CASSHQERNYGYTF.